This T cell receptor beta chain is from a study of T cell repertoires in cytomegalovirus infection. One entry per CDR3 protein, called by TCRdb with MiXCR from the reads. The sample includes under 40,000 distinct CDR3 sequences, approximately 52% of them seen just once. In regard to this clonotype: The antigen is not known.

This CDR3 region has 12 residues. Trimming cost V 3 bases and J 5 bases, with 7 bases left between them. Germline V CDR1 and CDR2: MNHNY, SVGAGI (reference sequence). The TCR was taken from a human donor in good health (CMV status not recorded). Some clones in this sample may be carry-over from other donors' samples. Specimen: CD8+ T cells from cultured PBMCs, collected from culture after CMV antigen stimulation. V usage is TRBV6-6 and J usage is TRBJ2-5, with D unclear. DNA for the CDR3: TGTGCCAGCAGTTATGATGGCGAGACCCAGTACTTC. Its protein is CASSYDGETQYF.